These T cell receptor beta chains were read from a single sample in a study of naive and memory T cell subsets. Each CDR3 protein is one row after TCRdb ran MiXCR on the UMI-ligation and nested PCR reads. The sample has some 82,000 distinct CDR3 sequences, about 11% seen once. Sequencing was performed on naive CD4+ T cells from blood. These receptor sequences come from a human donor in good health. Each CDR3 is given with its conserved first and last residue. Fields, in order: V gene, CDR3 protein.

v_gene: TRBV5-1
CDR3aa: CASSLQTGGNEQFF

v_gene: TRBV5-5
CDR3aa: CASSLEDRGGTRDTGELFF

v_gene: TRBV11-1
CDR3aa: CASSSPAGASFSGANVLTF

v_gene: TRBV6-2/TRBV6-3
CDR3aa: CASSSTGMYNSPLHF

v_gene: TRBV18
CDR3aa: CASSRTGGTDTQYF

v_gene: TRBV20-1
CDR3aa: CSGIPLAGATDTQYF

v_gene: TRBV7-3
CDR3aa: CASSLIGTSGRAEQFF

v_gene: TRBV6-4
CDR3aa: CASSSAGGETQYF

v_gene: TRBV12-3/TRBV12-4
CDR3aa: CASSLYAGETDTQYF

v_gene: TRBV19
CDR3aa: CASSITGASGEQYF

v_gene: TRBV10-3
CDR3aa: CAIGQGIGEQFF

v_gene: TRBV5-4
CDR3aa: CASGEVRDQPQHF

v_gene: TRBV18
CDR3aa: CASSPSGNSYEQYF

v_gene: TRBV7-9
CDR3aa: CASSLPSQPQHF

v_gene: TRBV7-2
CDR3aa: CASSLLTGGGNNSPLHF

v_gene: TRBV6-5
CDR3aa: CASSYEAGVSPLHF

v_gene: TRBV4-3
CDR3aa: CASSQDFTGDGETQYF

v_gene: TRBV7-9
CDR3aa: CASSRPGRGQETQYF

v_gene: TRBV11-2
CDR3aa: CASSFGQATYNEQFF

v_gene: TRBV29-1
CDR3aa: CSAYGEGPGANVLTF

v_gene: TRBV20-1
CDR3aa: CSARTATGELFF

v_gene: TRBV20-1
CDR3aa: CSARGGGGHEQFF

v_gene: TRBV6-1
CDR3aa: CASREDRGAATEAFF

v_gene: TRBV7-2
CDR3aa: CASSKQGGVPNYGYTF

v_gene: TRBV5-6
CDR3aa: CASYPPGQGVYGYTF

v_gene: TRBV7-6
CDR3aa: CASSLVWQSEAFF

v_gene: TRBV5-4
CDR3aa: CASSRQGEQPQHF

v_gene: TRBV6-2/TRBV6-3
CDR3aa: CATRPPPPNYGYTF

v_gene: TRBV13
CDR3aa: CASSILAKFGDFYGYTF

v_gene: TRBV20-1
CDR3aa: CSASDPNEQFF

v_gene: TRBV20-1
CDR3aa: CSARDQGQGWGEQFF

v_gene: TRBV3-1
CDR3aa: CASSQAMGSYEQYF

v_gene: TRBV10-3
CDR3aa: CAIASSTDTQYF

v_gene: TRBV7-9
CDR3aa: CASSLIGTGIYEQYF

v_gene: TRBV2
CDR3aa: CASRETGTSNSPLHF

v_gene: TRBV6-2/TRBV6-3
CDR3aa: CASSYSIRGAMAFF

v_gene: TRBV7-9
CDR3aa: CASSSRGYQETQYF

v_gene: TRBV16
CDR3aa: CASSQSRGSSGANVLTF

v_gene: TRBV20-1
CDR3aa: CSVPGHGLAKNIQYF

v_gene: TRBV23-1
CDR3aa: CASPYREYPYEQYF

v_gene: TRBV7-3
CDR3aa: CASSFGTSGASTDTQYF

v_gene: TRBV20-1
CDR3aa: CSARDSPSEISYNEQFF

v_gene: TRBV5-1
CDR3aa: CASSVGLGDSPLHF

v_gene: TRBV13
CDR3aa: CASRPVGTGYSYEQYF

v_gene: TRBV2
CDR3aa: CASRAGPISGANVLTF

v_gene: TRBV7-9
CDR3aa: CASSQDRGANTEAFF

v_gene: TRBV20-1
CDR3aa: CSAKTGRNSGNTIYF

v_gene: TRBV29-1
CDR3aa: CSVRGRLADTQYF

v_gene: TRBV7-7
CDR3aa: CALRGSNTGELFF

v_gene: TRBV12-3/TRBV12-4
CDR3aa: CASSPGQGAYEQYF

v_gene: TRBV7-9
CDR3aa: CASSLWGEETQYF

v_gene: TRBV6-5
CDR3aa: CASSFRANTEAFF